A selection of T cell receptor beta chains follows, all from one sample in a study of siplizumab effects on memory and regulatory T cells. TCRdb's copy holds only in-frame clones and misses some; the assay was immunoSEQ multiplex PCR. Of over 90,000 clones in the sample, roughly 90% were seen once. Sequenced sample: CD4+ T cells sorted from blood. The receptor source for this set is a human donor in good health. The CDR3 runs from the conserved cysteine through the conserved F or W. The order of the fields is J gene, V gene, D gene, CDR3 protein. The D gene is left open where the match is weak.

j_call: TRBJ1-2; v_call: TRBV11-1; d_call: NA; cdr3_aa: CASSLALRRVYGYTF
j_call: TRBJ2-7; v_call: TRBV7-9; d_call: NA; cdr3_aa: CASSFGEVYEQYF
j_call: TRBJ2-5; v_call: TRBV11-3; d_call: TRBD2; cdr3_aa: CASSKREAGIETQYF
j_call: TRBJ2-4; v_call: TRBV7-9; d_call: TRBD1; cdr3_aa: CASSFSGQGGIQYF
j_call: TRBJ2-7; v_call: TRBV6-6; d_call: NA; cdr3_aa: CASSSQPGPSGEQYF
j_call: TRBJ2-7; v_call: TRBV11-2; d_call: TRBD2; cdr3_aa: CASSQTAGLAGSSEQYF
j_call: TRBJ1-1; v_call: TRBV5-6; d_call: NA; cdr3_aa: CASSLLQGEKGTEAFF
j_call: TRBJ2-2; v_call: TRBV6-4; d_call: TRBD2; cdr3_aa: CASSPLAGGPGELFF
j_call: TRBJ2-4; v_call: TRBV29-1; d_call: TRBD2; cdr3_aa: CSVDGGTIDIQYF
j_call: TRBJ2-1; v_call: TRBV6-5; d_call: TRBD2; cdr3_aa: CASSFGGGRFNEQFF
j_call: TRBJ1-1; v_call: TRBV7-2; d_call: NA; cdr3_aa: CASSFSPGVTEAFF
j_call: TRBJ1-2; v_call: TRBV6-1; d_call: NA; cdr3_aa: CASSEFGVRGYTF
j_call: TRBJ2-7; v_call: TRBV7-3; d_call: TRBD1; cdr3_aa: CASSPRQGAFYEQYF
j_call: TRBJ1-1; v_call: TRBV2; d_call: NA; cdr3_aa: CASSESRNTEAFF
j_call: TRBJ1-2; v_call: TRBV19; d_call: NA; cdr3_aa: CASSDPGVGYTF
j_call: TRBJ2-1; v_call: TRBV19; d_call: TRBD2; cdr3_aa: CASSPPGTSINEQFF
j_call: TRBJ2-2; v_call: TRBV9; d_call: TRBD1; cdr3_aa: CASRRTGVAGELFF
j_call: TRBJ2-6; v_call: TRBV19; d_call: NA; cdr3_aa: CASSPPGSGANVLTF
j_call: TRBJ1-5; v_call: TRBV19; d_call: NA; cdr3_aa: CASRQQGSNQPQHF
j_call: TRBJ1-1; v_call: TRBV19; d_call: TRBD1; cdr3_aa: CASSLRTGGLVTEAFF
j_call: TRBJ1-4; v_call: TRBV5-6; d_call: NA; cdr3_aa: CASSLGRTPNEKLFF
j_call: TRBJ1-5; v_call: TRBV18; d_call: TRBD1; cdr3_aa: CASSPDRDNQPQHF
j_call: TRBJ2-4; v_call: TRBV19; d_call: TRBD2; cdr3_aa: CASSKLAGRGNIQYF
j_call: TRBJ2-7; v_call: TRBV18; d_call: TRBD1; cdr3_aa: CASSPLAGTGGTSEQYF
j_call: TRBJ1-3; v_call: TRBV9; d_call: TRBD1; cdr3_aa: CASSAHRGGLNTIYF
j_call: TRBJ2-3; v_call: TRBV6-1; d_call: NA; cdr3_aa: CASSESRAWTDTQYF
j_call: TRBJ1-1; v_call: TRBV11-1; d_call: NA; cdr3_aa: CASSFGEGAEAFF
j_call: TRBJ1-3; v_call: TRBV7-8; d_call: NA; cdr3_aa: CASSLGGGNTIYF
j_call: TRBJ2-5; v_call: TRBV28; d_call: NA; cdr3_aa: CASSLLSETQYF
j_call: TRBJ2-1; v_call: TRBV5-1; d_call: NA; cdr3_aa: CASSPVSGRNNEQFF
j_call: TRBJ2-1; v_call: TRBV5-1; d_call: NA; cdr3_aa: CASSSRAGGRNEQFF
j_call: TRBJ2-1; v_call: TRBV7-2; d_call: NA; cdr3_aa: CASSSLSLKGLVDNEQFF
j_call: TRBJ2-2; v_call: TRBV6-1; d_call: NA; cdr3_aa: CASSEAGERELFF
j_call: TRBJ1-4; v_call: TRBV2; d_call: NA; cdr3_aa: CASSGGGRYEKLFF
j_call: TRBJ2-1; v_call: TRBV5-6; d_call: TRBD2; cdr3_aa: CASSPPYSGSYLRYNEQFF
j_call: TRBJ1-1; v_call: TRBV7-8; d_call: TRBD1; cdr3_aa: CASSLGQGTGATEAFF
j_call: TRBJ2-2; v_call: TRBV28; d_call: NA; cdr3_aa: CASGGGRLGVNTGELFF
j_call: TRBJ2-2; v_call: TRBV7-3; d_call: NA; cdr3_aa: CASSADLRGGTGELFF
j_call: TRBJ1-5; v_call: TRBV7-8; d_call: NA; cdr3_aa: CASSSRKGGNQPQHF
j_call: TRBJ2-3; v_call: TRBV4-1; d_call: NA; cdr3_aa: CASSQDLYSNTDTQYF
j_call: TRBJ1-5; v_call: TRBV2; d_call: NA; cdr3_aa: CASREDRDYSNQPQHF
j_call: TRBJ1-4; v_call: TRBV9; d_call: NA; cdr3_aa: CASSVELGRGNEKLFF